This TCR beta chain was captured by sequencing in a study of blood T cell repertoires in COVID-19. Study-wide background: PBMCs, B-cell-depleted T cells, or T cells were the source of the cDNA or gDNA that made up the material.

Trimming cost V 3 bases and J 5 bases; bases outside gene matches: 5. Germline values: CDR1 SGHNT, CDR2 YYREEE (reference sequence). This CDR3 spans 14 amino acids. TCRdb's table, derived via immunoSEQ multiplex PCR, lists solely in-frame clones and lacks some. The profile shows over 150,000 clones, more than 85% of them singletons. The genes are TRBV5-4 and TRBJ2-5; 9 nucleotides align to TRBD2. The sample was peripheral blood. The source is a woman older than 75 with COVID-19, enrolled during active disease. CDR3 coding DNA: TGTGCCAGCAGCTCGACTAGCGGCTGGGAGACCCAGTACTTC. It encodes CASSSTSGWETQYF.